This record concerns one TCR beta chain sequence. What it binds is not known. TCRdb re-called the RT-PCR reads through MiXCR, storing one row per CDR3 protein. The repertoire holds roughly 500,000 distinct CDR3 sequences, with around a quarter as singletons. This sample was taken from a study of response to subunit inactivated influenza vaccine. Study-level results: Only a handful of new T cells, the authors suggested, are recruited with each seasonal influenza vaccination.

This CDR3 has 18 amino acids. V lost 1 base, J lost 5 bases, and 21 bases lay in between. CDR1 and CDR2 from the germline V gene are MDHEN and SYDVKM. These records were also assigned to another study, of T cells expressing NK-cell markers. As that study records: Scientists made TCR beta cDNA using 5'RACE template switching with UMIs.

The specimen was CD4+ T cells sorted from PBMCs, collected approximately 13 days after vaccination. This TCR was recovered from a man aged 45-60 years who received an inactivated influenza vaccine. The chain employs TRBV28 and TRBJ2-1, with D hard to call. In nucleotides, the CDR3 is TGTGCCAGCAGTTTATCGGGTCGGTGGGGATCAGTAAACAATGAGCAGTTCTTC. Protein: CASSLSGRWGSVNNEQFF.